The 18 T cell receptor beta chains below were found in one sample sequenced in a study of blood T cell repertoires in COVID-19. Sequencing used immunoSEQ multiplex PCR; TCRdb keeps in-frame clones, though not all of them. The sample lists approximately 200,000 clones, around 87% occurring once. Source material: PBMCs or T cells enriched from blood (not recorded which). Every receptor here comes from a woman between 25 and 40 years old who had recovered from COVID-19.

The genes are TRBV19 and TRBJ1-2, with 8 bases that match TRBD1. CDR1 LNHDA and CDR2 SQIVND come from the germline V gene (reference sequence). V lost 3 bases, J lost 0 bases, and 9 bases stayed unmatched. CDR3 length: 17 residues. The CDR3 loop is CASSMQGARGANYGYTF. The CDR3, as DNA: TGTGCCAGTAGTATGCAGGGGGCTCGAGGAGCTAACTATGGCTACACCTTC.

The chain has TRBV7-9 and TRBJ1-6; D possibly corresponds to TRBD1 (5 bases). The germline V gene has CDR1 SEHNR and CDR2 FQNEAQ (reference sequence). The CDR3 contains 14 residues. Trimming removed 5 bases from V and 10 bases from J, with 15 bases in between. The CDR3: CASSPQFGGSPLHF. The CDR3 DNA follows: TGTGCCAGCAGCCCCCAGTTCGGGGGATCACCCCTCCACTTT.

This CDR3 is CASSIARRDTQYF. For the CDR3, the DNA is TGTGCCAGTAGTATAGCGCGTAGAGATACGCAGTATTTT. The chain couples TRBV19 to TRBJ2-3; unclear D gene. The CDR3 length is 13 residues. Germline V gene sequence: CDR1 LNHDA, CDR2 SQIVND (reference sequence). V was shortened by 1 base and J by 5 bases, with 7 bases between the two germline ends.

The rearrangement uses TRBV6-4 and TRBJ1-2; D is possibly TRBD1 (6 bases). Trimming stripped 11 bases from V and 0 bases from J, with 25 bases between. Germline values: CDR1 MRHNA, CDR2 SNTAGT. The CDR3 extends over 17 amino acids. The CDR3 spells CAGHRVPRASPNYGYTF. DNA of the CDR3: TGTGCCGGGCACAGGGTTCCGCGTGCTTCCCCTAACTATGGCTACACCTTC.

V gene TRBV12-3 or TRBV12-4 combines with J gene TRBJ1-1; TRBD1 might be the D (6 bases). The CDR3 is made up of 13 amino acids. Trimming stripped 3 bases from V and 7 bases from J, with 12 bases between. In nucleotides, the CDR3 is TGTGCCAGCAGTTTCCGGACAGTTCATGAAGCTTTCTTT. Translation gives CASSFRTVHEAFF.

Only one count was recorded for this clone. The rearrangement links TRBV29-1 to TRBJ1-3, with D possibly TRBD1 on 6 matching bases. The CDR3 covers 15 residues. The germline V gene encodes CDR1 SQVTM and CDR2 ANQGSEA. V was shortened by 5 bases and J by 0 bases, with 14 bases between the two germline ends. The chain's CDR3 is CSVKPYRDSGNTIYF. The CDR3 DNA sequence: TGCAGCGTTAAACCCTACAGGGACTCTGGAAACACCATATATTTT.

The genes are TRBV7-9 and TRBJ1-6; tentative D call: TRBD1 (6 bases). Per the germline V gene, CDR1 is SEHNR and CDR2 is FQNEAQ (reference sequence). V shed 1 base and J shed 7 bases, with 11 bases lying between them. This CDR3 is built from 15 residues. The CDR3 spells CASSLGGTWNSPLHF. CDR3 nucleotide sequence: TGTGCCAGCAGCTTAGGAGGGACATGGAATTCACCCCTCCACTTT.

J is TRBJ1-3 and V is TRBV5-6; D unresolved. V lost 0 bases and J 3 bases, leaving 13 bases between the germline ends. Germline loops: CDR1 SGHDT, CDR2 YYEEEE. This CDR3 contains 16 residues. The CDR3 reads CASSLDNRGGGNTIYF. As DNA, the CDR3 is TGTGCCAGCAGCTTGGACAACCGGGGAGGTGGAAACACCATATATTTT.

V gene TRBV11-3 combines with J gene TRBJ2-7; no clear D. The ends were cut back, 7 bases at V and 0 bases at J, with 7 bases in the middle. The germline V gene has CDR1 SGHNT and CDR2 YENEEA. The CDR3 spans 12 residues. CDR3: CASMQNSYEQYF. CDR3 nucleotide sequence: TGTGCCAGCATGCAGAACTCCTACGAGCAGTACTTC.

The rearrangement joins TRBV5-6 to TRBJ2-1; D unresolved. The CDR3 contains 13 residues. Germline CDR1 and CDR2: SGHDT and YYEEEE. Trimming cost V 4 bases and J 7 bases, with 12 bases left between them. CDR3 protein: CASSHLRSNEQFF. The CDR3 DNA sequence: TGTGCCAGCAGCCACTTGCGGTCAAATGAGCAGTTCTTC.

This chain connects TRBV6-1 to TRBJ2-7, with 7 positions matching TRBD2. The CDR3 covers 13 residues. Looked up from germline, CDR1 is MNHNS and CDR2 is SASEGT. The V and J ends lost 10 bases and 5 bases, in that order; junction bases with no gene match: 11. CDR3 protein: CATLKGRENEQYF. CDR3 in DNA: TGTGCCACCCTCAAAGGGAGGGAGAACGAGCAGTACTTC.

This rearrangement joins TRBV7-3 to TRBJ2-1; possibly TRBD2 for D (5 bases). V lost 4 bases and J 3 bases, leaving 13 bases between the germline ends. Germline V gene data show CDR1 as SGHTA and CDR2 as FQGTGA. This CDR3 has 15 amino acids. The CDR3: CASSSDVGDYNEQFF. In DNA form, the CDR3 reads TGTGCCAGCAGCTCGGATGTCGGGGACTACAATGAGCAGTTCTTC.

The chain employs TRBV15 and TRBJ1-5; 10 bases are a match to TRBD1. The junction had 11 bases not matched to a gene; V was cut back by 5 bases and J by 7 bases. The CDR3 spans 16 residues. Germline CDR1 is LNHNV and CDR2 is YYDKDF (reference sequence). The CDR3 loop reads CATSSSPGQGYQPQHF. The CDR3 DNA sequence: TGTGCCACCAGCTCGTCCCCGGGACAGGGGTACCAGCCCCAGCATTTT.

DNA of the CDR3: TGTGCCAGCAGTTTTTTAGTCTCCGGGGAGCTGTTTTTT. This translates into CASSFLVSGELFF. V usage is TRBV27 and J usage is TRBJ2-2; D is ambiguous. V lost 3 bases and J lost 6, with 8 bases in between. CDR1 MNHEY and CDR2 SMNVEV come from the germline V gene (reference sequence). This CDR3 is 13 amino acids long.

The chain has TRBV9 and TRBJ2-5, with TRBD1 matching 8 bases. The CDR3 is made up of 16 amino acids. V was pared by 4 bases and J by 1 base, with 9 bases of the junction left unmatched. Germline V gives CDR1 SGDLS, CDR2 YYNGEE. The CDR3 loop reads CASSSRSGQGQETQYF. The CDR3 DNA sequence: TGTGCCAGCAGCTCCCGGAGTGGACAGGGCCAAGAGACCCAGTACTTC.

The J gene is TRBJ2-1, the V gene TRBV7-9, with 8 bases that match TRBD2. After removal of 5 bases from V and 1 base from J, the junction contained 7 bases not matched to a gene. The CDR3 sequence is 16 residues long. The V gene's germline CDR1 is SEHNR and CDR2 FQNEAQ (reference sequence). The CDR3, as DNA: TGTGCCAGCAGCGTACAAAGCGGGAGATCCTACAATGAGCAGTTCTTC. Amino acid sequence: CASSVQSGRSYNEQFF.

This sequence joins TRBV19 and TRBJ2-7; 7 bases match TRBD2. J was trimmed by 3 bases and V by 6 bases; bases with no gene match: 11. The CDR3 loop spans 15 amino acids. Germline assignment: CDR1 LNHDA and CDR2 SQIVND (reference sequence). The CDR3 reads CASSILVAGIYEQYF. The CDR3 DNA sequence: TGTGCCAGTAGCATCCTCGTAGCGGGTATCTACGAGCAGTACTTC.

This chain joins TRBV12-3 or TRBV12-4 and TRBJ1-2; 9 bases are a match to TRBD1. CDR3 size: 13 residues. V lost 6 bases and J lost 5; bases outside the gene matches: 4. DNA of the CDR3: TGTGCCAGCAGCCGGACAGGGGCGTATGGCTACACCTTC. Its protein is CASSRTGAYGYTF.